Presented here are 24 T cell receptor beta chains from one specimen sequenced in a study of shared clonotypes between healthy human individuals. The repertoire was sequenced with immunoSEQ multiplex PCR; TCRdb's copy has only in-frame clones and lacks some. In the table there are approximately 2,200,000 clones, about 93% of which are singletons. The naive CD8 population came from CD45RO-negative cells selected for CCR7, without terminally differentiated effector memory CD45RA+ cells. The source material was naive CD8+ T cells from PBMCs. These receptor sequences come from a man younger than 35 in good health. Some clones in this sample may be carry-over from other donors' samples.

The rearrangement joins TRBV15 to TRBJ2-1; 15 nucleotides match TRBD2. The junction had 12 bases not matched to a gene; V was cut back by 8 bases and J by 4 bases. This CDR3 region has 18 residues. Germline assignment: CDR1 LNHNV and CDR2 YYDKDF (reference sequence). In DNA form, the CDR3 reads TGTGCCACCCCGGGGACTAGCGGGAGGCTGGGGCTTTACAATGAGCAGTTCTTC. This sequence encodes CATPGTSGRLGLYNEQFF.

This clone occurred once. The rearrangement joins TRBV19 to TRBJ2-7; D possibly uses TRBD1 or TRBD2 (6 bases each). This CDR3 comprises 14 residues. Looked up from germline, CDR1 is LNHDA and CDR2 is SQIVND (reference sequence). The V end was cut by 1 base, the J end by 6 bases, with 13 bases between. The CDR3 DNA is TGTGCCAGTAGTATAGCGGGGGCCCAGGGCGAGCAGTACTTC. It specifies CASSIAGAQGEQYF.

This clone was counted only a few times. CDR3 sequence (DNA): TGTGCCAGCAGCCAAGTTAGGCCTAGCGATCCGAACACCGGGGAGCTGTTTTTT. It translates to CASSQVRPSDPNTGELFF. V is TRBV14 and J is TRBJ2-2; possible D gene TRBD2, 6 bases. From germline, CDR1 is SGHDN and CDR2 FVKESK. V lost 1 base, J lost 0 bases, and 15 bases lay in between. The CDR3 contains 18 residues.

The DNA of the CDR3 is TGTGCCAGCAGCCATCAGACAGGGGGCGGTGGCTACACCTTC. Translation gives CASSHQTGGGGYTF. The chain recombines TRBV7-9 with TRBJ1-2, with 10 bases lining up with TRBD1. The CDR3 consists of 14 residues. The germline gives CDR1 SEHNR, CDR2 FQNEAQ (reference sequence). J was trimmed by 7 bases and V by 5 bases; bases with no gene match: 7.

J is TRBJ2-1 and V is TRBV7-3, with 8 nucleotides matching TRBD2. The CDR3 consists of 17 residues. The junction had 6 bases not matched to a gene; V was cut back by 0 bases and J by 2 bases. Germline V gene data show CDR1 as SGHTA and CDR2 as FQGTGA. In DNA, the CDR3 is TGTGCCAGCAGCTTAACCCCCGCGGGAGGTACCTACAATGAGCAGTTCTTC. Residues: CASSLTPAGGTYNEQFF.

The chain combines TRBV7-2 with TRBJ2-7, with D perhaps matching TRBD1 (5 bases). This CDR3 spans 16 amino acids. Germline lookup yields CDR1 SGHTA and CDR2 FQGNSA. V lost 4 bases, J lost 1 base, and 17 bases lay in between. The CDR3 coding sequence is TGTGCCAGCAGCTCCCTAGACAGCTTCAAATCCTACGAGCAGTACTTC. Its translation: CASSSLDSFKSYEQYF. The full variable domain, with the rest looked up from reference TRBV7-2 and TRBJ2-7, is GAGVSQSPSNKVTEKGKDVELRCDPISGHTALYWYRQSLGQGLEFLIYFQGNSAPDKSGLPSDRFSAERTGGSVSTLTIQRTQQEDSAVYLCASSSLDSFKSYEQYFGPGTRLTVT.

The J gene is TRBJ2-2, the V gene TRBV27; D gene ambiguous. Germline CDR1 is MNHEY and CDR2 is SMNVEV (reference sequence). This CDR3 is built from 16 residues. V was pared by 2 bases and J by 5 bases, with 15 bases between. CDR3: CASSLKVGLVTGELFF. The DNA for the CDR3 is TGTGCCAGCAGTTTAAAGGTGGGCCTAGTAACCGGGGAGCTGTTTTTT.

Notes on this clone: Other nucleotide sequences in the sample specify the same CDR3. The V gene is TRBV27, the J gene TRBJ2-7; D might be TRBD1 or TRBD2, each matching 5 bases. The V gene lost 6 bases and the J gene lost 4 bases, with 10 bases spanning the gap. CDR3 size: 12 residues. Germline CDR1 reads MNHEY; CDR2 reads SMNVEV (reference sequence). The CDR3 is CASRGDAYEQYF. The CDR3 bases are TGTGCCAGCAGGGGGGACGCGTACGAGCAGTACTTC.

This sequence joins TRBV28 and TRBJ2-2, with TRBD1 matching 8 bases. CDR1 MDHEN and CDR2 SYDVKM come from the germline V gene. The trim removed 6 bases at V and 1 base at J, leaving 1 base unmatched. The CDR3 spans 14 residues. Here the CDR3 reads CASSDRGNTGELFF. As DNA, the CDR3 is TGTGCCAGCAGCGACAGGGGGAACACCGGGGAGCTGTTTTTT.

The chain employs TRBV10-1 and TRBJ2-2; the D gene is possibly TRBD2 (6 bases). This CDR3 spans 13 amino acids. The germline V and J ends were trimmed by 2 bases and 6 bases, with 7 bases remaining between them. CDR1 is WNHNN, CDR2 SYGVQD, per germline (reference sequence). The CDR3 nucleotides are TGCGCCAGCAGTGAGCGGGGGTCCGGGGAGCTGTTTTTT. This gives the protein CASSERGSGELFF.

About this clone itself: The same CDR3 is also encoded by other DNA sequences in this sample. This rearrangement joins TRBV19 to TRBJ1-5; TRBD1 is a possible D gene (6 bases). CDR3 length equals 14 residues. Germline CDR1 is LNHDA and CDR2 is SQIVND (reference sequence). Trimming pared 1 base from V and 2 bases from J, leaving 6 bases between. The CDR3: CASSIAGGNQPQHF. As DNA, the CDR3 is TGTGCCAGTAGTATAGCAGGGGGCAATCAGCCCCAGCATTTT. Filled out from reference TRBV19 and TRBJ1-5, the complete variable domain reads DGGITQSPKYLFRKEGQNVTLSCEQNLNHDAMYWYRQDPGQGLRLIYYSQIVNDFQKGDIAEGYSVSREKKESFPLTVTSAQKNPTAFYLCASSIAGGNQPQHFGDGTRLSIL.

The chain couples TRBV30 to TRBJ2-7; D tentatively reads TRBD1 or TRBD2 (5 bases each). Germline CDR1 is GTSNPN and CDR2 is SVGIG (reference sequence). The CDR3 has 15 amino acids. V dropped 3 bases and J dropped 5 bases, with 20 bases sitting between them. The CDR3 coding sequence is TGTGCCTGGAGCGTAGGAAGAGCCGGGGCCAACGAGCAGTACTTC. Its translation is CAWSVGRAGANEQYF.

This chain uses TRBV29-1 with TRBJ2-5; TRBD1 is a possible D gene (5 bases). Deletions cut 4 bases from V and 2 bases from J, with 17 bases between. Germline V gene sequence: CDR1 SQVTM, CDR2 ANQGSEA. This CDR3 spans 15 amino acids. The CDR3 is CSVALETVRQETQYF. CDR3 nucleotides: TGCAGCGTTGCACTCGAGACAGTCAGACAAGAGACCCAGTACTTC.

This clone was observed once. The chain joins TRBV10-1 to TRBJ2-7; no firm D call. This CDR3 comprises 13 residues. CDR1 is WNHNN and CDR2 is SYGVQD in the germline V gene (reference sequence). Trimming took off 4 bases at V and 2 bases at J, with 9 bases between the two ends. The CDR3 DNA follows: TGCGCCAGCAGTGGCGCACAGACCTACGAGCAGTACTTC. This translates into CASSGAQTYEQYF.

V and J are TRBV28 and TRBJ1-1; D unclear. V lost 7 bases and J 0 bases, leaving 6 bases between the germline ends. Germline CDR1 reads MDHEN; CDR2 reads SYDVKM. This CDR3 contains 12 residues. The CDR3 DNA reads as TGTGCCAGCACCCCGATGAACACTGAAGCTTTCTTT. Its translation is CASTPMNTEAFF. Filled out from reference TRBV28 and TRBJ1-1, the complete variable domain reads DVKVTQSSRYLVKRTGEKVFLECVQDMDHENMFWYRQDPGLGLRLIYFSYDVKMKEKGDIPEGYSVSREKKERFSLILESASTNQTSMYLCASTPMNTEAFFGQGTRLTVV.

The chain couples TRBV7-9 to TRBJ2-3, with 9 bases that match TRBD2. Per germline, CDR1 SEHNR and CDR2 FQNEAQ (reference sequence). This CDR3 has 16 amino acids. V lost 4 bases and J lost 4; bases outside the gene matches: 9. The CDR3 DNA sequence: TGTGCCAGCAGCTCTCCTAGCGGGATGAGGGCAGATACGCAGTATTTT. This encodes CASSSPSGMRADTQYF.

The rearrangement joins TRBV6-5 to TRBJ1-1; 9 positions agree with TRBD1. Trimming at V came to 2 bases and at J to 7 bases, leaving 8 bases not matched to a gene. CDR1 and CDR2 (germline): MNHEY, SVGAGI. The CDR3 covers 15 residues. In nucleotides, the CDR3 is TGTGCCAGCAGTTACGGGGGGACAGGGATGGGTGAAGCTTTCTTT. Its translation: CASSYGGTGMGEAFF.

This clone has a single count. The rearrangement uses TRBV4-2 and TRBJ2-5, with 11 bases that match TRBD2. Germline V lookup: CDR1 LGHNA, CDR2 YNFKEQ. V was pared by 5 bases and J by 9 bases, with 14 bases of the junction left unmatched. The CDR3 covers 16 residues. CDR3 coding DNA: TGTGCCAGCAGCTACGGGACTAGCGGTGACTCCAGGCCCCAGTACTTC. Protein product: CASSYGTSGDSRPQYF.

This chain connects TRBV9 to TRBJ2-5; D is perhaps TRBD1 or TRBD2 (7 bases each). This CDR3 has 15 amino acids. Trimming cost V 0 bases and J 5 bases, with 14 bases left between them. CDR1 and CDR2 from the germline V gene are SGDLS and YYNGEE. CDR3 sequence reads: CASSVGLADRETQYF. In nucleotides, the CDR3 is TGTGCCAGCAGCGTAGGGCTAGCGGACAGGGAGACCCAGTACTTC.

Regarding this clone: The same CDR3 is also encoded by other DNA sequences in this sample. This chain uses TRBV15 with TRBJ2-7; 7 positions agree with TRBD2. The V gene end was trimmed by 3 bases and the J gene end by 1 base; junction bases not matched to a gene: 3. The CDR3 is 14 amino acids. CDR1 is LNHNV and CDR2 is YYDKDF in the germline V gene (reference sequence). The CDR3 reads CATSRGRGSYEQYF. In DNA, the CDR3 is TGTGCCACCAGCAGGGGGAGGGGTTCCTACGAGCAGTACTTC.

The gene calls are TRBV27 and TRBJ2-7; D is undetermined. Germline V lookup: CDR1 MNHEY, CDR2 SMNVEV (reference sequence). V lost 8 bases, J lost 6 bases, and 8 bases lay in between. This CDR3 is built from 10 residues. The CDR3 DNA sequence: TGTGCCAGCGGCTTTAGCGAGCAGTACTTC. It yields the protein CASGFSEQYF.

The rearrangement links TRBV12-5 to TRBJ2-6; D is ambiguous. The CDR3 loop spans 14 amino acids. Germline V gene lookup returns CDR1 LGHNT and CDR2 FRNRAP. The ends were cut back, 4 bases at V and 1 base at J, with 5 bases in the middle. The CDR3 loop reads CASGSTSGANVLTF. CDR3 in DNA: TGTGCTAGTGGTTCTACTTCTGGGGCCAACGTCCTGACTTTC.

This CDR3 reads CATSRLTGGNTEAFF. The CDR3 DNA reads as TGTGCCACCAGCAGGCTAACAGGGGGGAACACTGAAGCTTTCTTT. This sequence joins TRBV15 and TRBJ1-1, with 8 bases matching TRBD1. The V gene's germline CDR1 is LNHNV and CDR2 YYDKDF (reference sequence). Trimming took 3 bases from V and 1 from J; bases not matched to a gene: 4. This CDR3 contains 15 residues.

The rearrangement links TRBV28 to TRBJ2-7; TRBD2 agrees at 8 bases. CDR1 MDHEN and CDR2 SYDVKM come from the germline V gene. The length of the CDR3 is 14 residues. V lost 5 bases, J lost 3 bases, and 6 bases stayed unmatched. The DNA of the CDR3 is TGTGCCAGCAGTATTCTAGCGGGTCGCTACGAGCAGTACTTC. It translates to CASSILAGRYEQYF.